The following is a TCR beta chain sequence with its context. This sample was included in a study of cytomegalovirus exposure and HLA in healthy donors. The study ran its PCR with 60 Vbeta and 13 Jbeta primers. Libraries were prepared by immunoSEQ multiplex PCR; TCRdb keeps only in-frame clonotypes and omits some of them. The sample yields more than 100,000 clones, 60% to 85% seen once. This TCR derives from a female donor in good health and CMV-seropositive. The sample taken for sequencing was PBMCs.

CDR3 bases: TGTGCCAGCACGCTAGCGGGGTCACAGGGTACGCAGTATTTT. It specifies CASTLAGSQGTQYF. V usage is TRBV2 and J usage is TRBJ2-3; 9 nucleotides align to TRBD2. V lost 7 bases, J lost 8 bases, and 10 bases stayed unmatched. Germline CDR1 is SNHLY and CDR2 is FYNNEI. The length of the CDR3 is 14 residues.